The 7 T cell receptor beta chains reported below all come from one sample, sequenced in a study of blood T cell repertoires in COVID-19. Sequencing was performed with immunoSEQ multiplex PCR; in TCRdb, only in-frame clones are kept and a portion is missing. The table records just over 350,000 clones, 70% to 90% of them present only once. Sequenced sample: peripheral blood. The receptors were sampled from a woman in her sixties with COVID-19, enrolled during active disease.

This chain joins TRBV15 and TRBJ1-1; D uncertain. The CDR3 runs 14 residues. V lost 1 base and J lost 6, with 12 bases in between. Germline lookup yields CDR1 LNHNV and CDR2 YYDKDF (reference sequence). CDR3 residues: CATSRVEKSAEAFF. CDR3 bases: TGTGCCACCAGCAGAGTCGAGAAATCCGCTGAAGCTTTCTTT. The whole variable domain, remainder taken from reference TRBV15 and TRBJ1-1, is DAMVIQNPRYQVTQFGKPVTLSCSQTLNHNVMYWYQQKSSQAPKLLFHYYDKDFNNEADTPDNFQSRRPNTSFCFLDIRSPGLGDTAMYLCATSRVEKSAEAFFGQGTRLTVV.

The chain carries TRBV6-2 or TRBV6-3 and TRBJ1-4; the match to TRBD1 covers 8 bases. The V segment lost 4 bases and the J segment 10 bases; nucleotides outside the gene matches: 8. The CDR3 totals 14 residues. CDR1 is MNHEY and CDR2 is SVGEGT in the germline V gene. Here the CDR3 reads CASSSGGDRGKLFF. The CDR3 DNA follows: TGTGCCAGCAGTTCAGGGGGCGATAGGGGAAAACTGTTTTTT.

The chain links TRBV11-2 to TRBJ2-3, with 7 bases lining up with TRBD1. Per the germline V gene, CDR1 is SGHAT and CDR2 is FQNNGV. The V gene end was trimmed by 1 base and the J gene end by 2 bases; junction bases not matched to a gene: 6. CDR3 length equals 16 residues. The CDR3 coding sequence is TGTGCCAGCAGCTTAGGGGTAGGGACAGCCACAGATACGCAGTATTTT. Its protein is CASSLGVGTATDTQYF.

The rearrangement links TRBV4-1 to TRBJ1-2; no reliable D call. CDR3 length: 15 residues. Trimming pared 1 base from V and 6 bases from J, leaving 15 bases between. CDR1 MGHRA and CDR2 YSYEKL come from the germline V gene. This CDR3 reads CASSQGVERVNGYTF. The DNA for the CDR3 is TGCGCCAGCAGCCAAGGCGTAGAGAGAGTTAATGGCTACACCTTC.

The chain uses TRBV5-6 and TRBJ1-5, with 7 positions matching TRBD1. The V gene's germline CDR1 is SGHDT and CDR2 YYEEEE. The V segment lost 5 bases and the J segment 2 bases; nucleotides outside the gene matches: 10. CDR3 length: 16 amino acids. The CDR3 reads CASSYRQGSGNQPQHF. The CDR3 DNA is TGTGCCAGCAGTTACCGACAGGGCAGTGGCAATCAGCCCCAGCATTTT.

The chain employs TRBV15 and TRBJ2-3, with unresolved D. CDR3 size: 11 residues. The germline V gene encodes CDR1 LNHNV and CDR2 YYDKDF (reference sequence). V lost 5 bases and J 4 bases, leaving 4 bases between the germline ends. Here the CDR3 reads CATSRADTQYF. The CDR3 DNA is TGTGCCACCAGCCGCGCAGATACGCAGTATTTT.

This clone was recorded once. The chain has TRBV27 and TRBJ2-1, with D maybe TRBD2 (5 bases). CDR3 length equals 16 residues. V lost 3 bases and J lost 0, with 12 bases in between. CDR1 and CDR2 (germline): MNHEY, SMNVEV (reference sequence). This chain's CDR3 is CASSLQTTTSYNEQFF. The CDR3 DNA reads TGTGCCAGCAGTTTGCAGACTACGACCTCCTACAATGAGCAGTTCTTC.